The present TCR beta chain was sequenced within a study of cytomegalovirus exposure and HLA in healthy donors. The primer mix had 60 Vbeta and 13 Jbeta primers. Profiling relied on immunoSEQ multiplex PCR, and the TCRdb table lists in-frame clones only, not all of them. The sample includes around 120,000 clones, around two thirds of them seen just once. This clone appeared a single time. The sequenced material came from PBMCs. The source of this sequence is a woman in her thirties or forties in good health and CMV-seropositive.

The CDR3 spells CASPPQWDRNTEAFF. CDR3 sequence (DNA): TGTGCCAGCCCTCCCCAGTGGGACAGGAACACTGAAGCTTTCTTT. The chain uses TRBV28 and TRBJ1-1, with TRBD1 identical over 7 bases. The trim removed 8 bases at V and 1 base at J, leaving 10 bases unmatched. Germline assignment: CDR1 MDHEN and CDR2 SYDVKM. CDR3 length equals 15 residues.